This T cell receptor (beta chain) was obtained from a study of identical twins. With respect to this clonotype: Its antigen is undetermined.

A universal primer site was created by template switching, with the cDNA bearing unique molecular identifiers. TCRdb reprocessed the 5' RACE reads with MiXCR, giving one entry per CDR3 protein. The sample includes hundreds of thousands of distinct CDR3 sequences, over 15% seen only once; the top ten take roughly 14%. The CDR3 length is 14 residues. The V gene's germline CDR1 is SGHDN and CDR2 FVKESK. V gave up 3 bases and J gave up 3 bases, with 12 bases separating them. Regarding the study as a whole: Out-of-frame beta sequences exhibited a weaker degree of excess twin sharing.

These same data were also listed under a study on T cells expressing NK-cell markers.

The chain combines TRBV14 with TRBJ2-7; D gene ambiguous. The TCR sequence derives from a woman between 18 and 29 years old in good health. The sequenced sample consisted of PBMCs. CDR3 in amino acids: CASSHYDSFYEQYF. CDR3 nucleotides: TGTGCCAGCAGCCACTATGACTCGTTCTACGAGCAGTACTTC.